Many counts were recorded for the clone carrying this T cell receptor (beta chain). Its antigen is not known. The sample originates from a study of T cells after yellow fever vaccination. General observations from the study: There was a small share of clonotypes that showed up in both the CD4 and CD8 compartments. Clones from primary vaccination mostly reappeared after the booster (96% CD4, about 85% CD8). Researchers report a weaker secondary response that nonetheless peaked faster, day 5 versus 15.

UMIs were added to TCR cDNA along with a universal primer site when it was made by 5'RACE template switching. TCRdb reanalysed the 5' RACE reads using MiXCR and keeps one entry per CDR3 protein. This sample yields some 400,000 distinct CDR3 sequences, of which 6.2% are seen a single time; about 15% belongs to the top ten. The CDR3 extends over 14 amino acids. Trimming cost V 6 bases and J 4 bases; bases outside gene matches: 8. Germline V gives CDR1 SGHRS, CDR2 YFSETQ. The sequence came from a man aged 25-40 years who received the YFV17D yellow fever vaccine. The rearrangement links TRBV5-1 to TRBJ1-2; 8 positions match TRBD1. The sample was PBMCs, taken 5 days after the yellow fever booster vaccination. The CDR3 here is CASTHTGGGYGYTF. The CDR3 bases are TGCGCCAGCACCCATACAGGGGGAGGCTATGGCTACACCTTC.